The 10 T cell receptor beta chains below come from one sample, sequenced in a study of T-cell reconstitution after alpha-beta-depleted transplantation in children. Unique molecular identifiers were incorporated during preparation of the TCRbeta library. MiXCR was run by TCRdb on the PCR reads, yielding one entry per CDR3 protein. This sample has around 370,000 distinct CDR3 sequences; 10% occur once, and the top ten carry 2% to 2.5%. The sequencing here drew on PBMCs from the stem cell graft donor, taken from the stem cell graft. These receptors were collected from a human donor who donated a stem cell graft to a child with acute lymphoblastic leukemia.

This sequence joins TRBV5-1 and TRBJ1-4; 11 bases map to TRBD1. This CDR3 has 15 amino acids. V was clipped by 3 bases and J by 6 bases; unmatched bases: 4. The germline CDR1 and CDR2 sequences are SGHRS and YFSETQ. CDR3 nucleotides: TGCGCCAGCAGCTGGGGGACAGGGGGTGATGAAAAACTGTTTTTT. It is translated as CASSWGTGGDEKLFF.

This clonotype was counted at least ten times. The V and J genes are TRBV5-1 and TRBJ2-3, with D hard to call. Trimming pared 6 bases from V and 1 base from J, leaving 9 bases between. This CDR3 is 13 amino acids long. Germline CDR1 SGHRS, CDR2 YFSETQ. The CDR3 DNA sequence: TGCGCCAGCATAGCCGGTGGCACAGATACGCAGTATTTT. Protein sequence: CASIAGGTDTQYF.

V usage is TRBV10-2 and J usage is TRBJ2-1, with a possible D match to TRBD1 (5 bases). With 10 bases removed from V and 6 bases from J, the gap between germline ends came to 19 bases. Germline values: CDR1 WSHSY, CDR2 SAAADI. This CDR3 is 14 amino acids long. CDR3 amino acids: CANPRRTFVNEQFF. The CDR3, as DNA: TGCGCCAACCCTAGACGGACATTCGTCAATGAGCAGTTCTTC.

The chain is built from TRBV5-1 and TRBJ2-1; D not certain. The germline V and J ends were trimmed by 0 bases and 9 bases, with 4 bases remaining between them. The V gene's germline CDR1 is SGHRS and CDR2 YFSETQ. The CDR3 is 11 amino acids. CDR3 nucleotide sequence: TGCGCCAGCAGCTTGGAAGTTGAGCAGTTCTTC. Residues: CASSLEVEQFF.

This clonotype was detected only a few times. The chain joins TRBV28 to TRBJ2-7; D possibly uses TRBD1 or TRBD2 (5 bases each). Germline V lookup: CDR1 MDHEN, CDR2 SYDVKM. CDR3 length equals 16 residues. Trimming left V 2 bases short and J 4 bases short, with 18 bases between. CDR3 DNA sequence: TGTGCCAGCAGTTTAGGCCCCCGGGACCGGGGTTACGAGCAGTACTTC. As protein: CASSLGPRDRGYEQYF.

The chain employs TRBV5-1 and TRBJ2-5; weak D call: TRBD2 (6 bases). V was cut by 5 bases and J by 1 base, with 21 bases left in between. CDR1 and CDR2 from the germline V gene are SGHRS and YFSETQ. The CDR3 is 17 residues long. CDR3 amino acids: CASRGGSGFGSQETQYF. In nucleotides, the CDR3 is TGCGCCAGCAGGGGCGGATCCGGATTCGGGAGCCAAGAGACCCAGTACTTC.

The chain is built from TRBV3-1 and TRBJ2-1, with 14 bases aligning to TRBD2. This CDR3 is 17 amino acids long. V was clipped by 6 bases and J by 2 bases; unmatched bases: 6. Germline V gene sequence: CDR1 LGHDT, CDR2 YNNKEL (reference sequence). For the CDR3, the DNA is TGTGCCAGCAGTGGGACTAGCGGGAGTGGTGCCTACAATGAGCAGTTCTTC. This translates into CASSGTSGSGAYNEQFF.

This clonotype was counted between two and nine times. The chain combines TRBV6-2 or TRBV6-3 with TRBJ2-7, with TRBD2 matching over 10 bases. With 0 bases clipped from V and 8 bases from J, the junction kept 7 bases outside the gene matches. Germline CDR1 reads MNHEY; CDR2 reads SVGEGT. This CDR3 comprises 15 residues. The CDR3 spells CASSYSRTSGTKQYF. The CDR3 bases are TGTGCCAGCAGTTACTCGAGGACTAGCGGTACGAAGCAGTACTTC.

The table lists this clonotype with many counts. The chain joins TRBV7-2 to TRBJ2-5, with 7 bases that match TRBD2. The CDR3 runs to 14 residues. The germline V gene has CDR1 SGHTA and CDR2 FQGNSA. The ends lost 5 bases at V and 5 bases at J; junction bases unmatched: 8. As DNA, the CDR3 is TGTGCCAGCAGCGTTAGCGGGCGGCCGGAGACCCAGTACTTC. Translating it yields CASSVSGRPETQYF.

The rearrangement uses TRBV20-1 and TRBJ2-1; tentative D call: TRBD2 (7 bases). V was shortened by 0 bases and J by 4 bases, with 16 bases between the two germline ends. The CDR3 has 16 residues. Germline values: CDR1 DFQATT, CDR2 SNEGSKA (reference sequence). The CDR3 spells CSARDFGGPSYNEQFF. The CDR3 region has the DNA TGCAGTGCTAGAGATTTCGGGGGGCCGAGTTACAATGAGCAGTTCTTC.